This T cell receptor beta chain originates from a study of blood T cell repertoires in COVID-19. For the study at large: Sites in the United States, Italy and Spain provided acute and convalescent COVID-19 samples. The cDNA or gDNA used as material had been derived from T cells, B-cell-depleted T cells, or PBMCs.

The CDR3 is made up of 15 amino acids. The germline V and J ends were trimmed by 3 bases and 0 bases, with 10 bases remaining between them. CDR1 and CDR2 from the germline V gene are LGHNA and YNFKEQ. The authors' processing: The assay estimated nucleated cells by amplifying reference gene primers. The protocol was immunoSEQ multiplex PCR, while the TCRdb copy is restricted to in-frame clones and leaves out a portion. V, J and clone size are taken as reported in that table, and D and trimming were inferred from the DNA itself. The table shows about 150,000 clones, with 75% to 90% occurring only once.

The genes are TRBV4-2 and TRBJ2-3; D is perhaps TRBD2 (6 bases). This clonotype originated in a human donor in a cohort sampled during active COVID-19. The sample taken for sequencing was peripheral blood. CDR3: CASSQARGSTDTQYF. The DNA for the CDR3 is TGTGCCAGCAGCCAGGCTCGGGGGAGCACAGATACGCAGTATTTT.